One and the same sample provided the 23 T cell receptor beta chains below, sequenced in a study of shared clonotypes between healthy human individuals. The table came from immunoSEQ multiplex PCR; TCRdb's copy has only in-frame clones and leaves some out. Of about a million clones listed, approximately 77% are singletons. What was sequenced was memory CD4+ T cells from PBMCs. The sample's subset: CD45RA-negative fraction. The receptors come from a man younger than 35 in good health. Some clones in this sample may be carry-over from other donors' samples.

This clone has just a few counts. Other DNA sequences in the same sample also yield this CDR3. The rearrangement uses TRBV5-1 and TRBJ2-7; 8 nucleotides align to TRBD2. Unmatched junction bases numbered 4, after V lost 4 bases and J lost 1 base. Germline CDR1 reads SGHRS; CDR2 reads YFSETQ. There are 14 residues in the CDR3. DNA of the CDR3: TGCGCCAGCAGCCCAACTAGCGGTTCCTACGAGCAGTACTTC. Its protein is CASSPTSGSYEQYF.

Here the CDR3 DNA reads TGTGCCAGCGCCCCTGCGAGCAATCAGCCCCAGCATTTT. Translated, it gives CASAPASNQPQHF. The rearrangement joins TRBV6-5 to TRBJ1-5, with D hard to call. The CDR3 is 13 residues long. Deletions cut 8 bases from V and 1 base from J, with 9 bases between. Germline lookup yields CDR1 MNHEY and CDR2 SVGAGI.

This chain joins TRBV5-8 and TRBJ1-1; TRBD1 might be the D (5 bases). The ends were cut back, 0 bases at V and 0 bases at J, with 12 bases in the middle. CDR1 is SGHTS and CDR2 is YDEGEE in the germline V gene. The CDR3 contains 16 residues. DNA for the CDR3: TGTGCCAGCAGCTTGGGCAGGGCCCTATTGAACACTGAAGCTTTCTTT. Its translation is CASSLGRALLNTEAFF.

The chain has TRBV7-2 and TRBJ2-5; the match to TRBD2 covers 9 bases. The CDR3 runs to 15 residues. Germline V gene sequence: CDR1 SGHTA, CDR2 FQGNSA. V dropped 4 bases and J dropped 1; count of bases not matched to a gene: 4. DNA of the CDR3: TGTGCCAGCAGCTCAGGGACTAGCCTCCAAGAGACCCAGTACTTC. Translating gives CASSSGTSLQETQYF.

V usage is TRBV27 and J usage is TRBJ1-2; D gene unclear. The CDR3 spans 14 residues. Germline V CDR1 and CDR2: MNHEY, SMNVEV (reference sequence). Trimming stripped 6 bases from V and 1 base from J, with 12 bases between. CDR3 in DNA: TGTGCCAGCAGCTCTATCCCGTTTAACTATGGCTACACCTTC. Its translation is CASSSIPFNYGYTF.

This chain connects TRBV28 to TRBJ1-2; perhaps TRBD1 as D (6 bases). Per the germline V gene, CDR1 is MDHEN and CDR2 is SYDVKM. Trimming left V 10 bases short and J 1 base short, with 10 bases between. There are 12 residues in the CDR3. The CDR3 spells CAITRGNYGYTF. DNA for the CDR3: TGTGCCATCACCAGGGGTAACTATGGCTACACCTTC.

The gene calls are TRBV7-9 and TRBJ2-5; no clear D. The germline gives CDR1 SEHNR, CDR2 FQNEAQ (reference sequence). This CDR3 has 14 residues. Trimming removed 10 bases at V and 5 bases at J, with 20 bases between. The CDR3 bases are TGTGCCACCTCCCCGGGCTCTTCAGTGGAGACCCAGTACTTC. Amino acids: CATSPGSSVETQYF.

This clone was picked up a small number of times. This sequence joins TRBV4-1 and TRBJ2-3; no definite D call. Trimming shortened V by 2 bases and J by 4 bases, and 16 bases separated the two germline ends. In germline, CDR1 is MGHRA, CDR2 YSYEKL. The CDR3 extends over 16 amino acids. Here the CDR3 reads CASSQWPAPGSDTQYF. CDR3 bases: TGCGCCAGCAGCCAATGGCCTGCCCCCGGTTCAGATACGCAGTATTTT.

The rearrangement uses TRBV7-8 and TRBJ1-1; 10 nucleotides align to TRBD1. The CDR3 is 16 residues long. Germline V CDR1 and CDR2: SGHVS, FQNEAQ. V trimming: 0 bases; J trimming: 3 bases; junction bases outside the gene matches: 4. This CDR3 reads CASSLARTGGHTEAFF. DNA for the CDR3: TGTGCCAGCAGCTTAGCACGGACAGGGGGGCACACTGAAGCTTTCTTT.

The chain's CDR3 is CASRGQAYEQYF. CDR3 DNA: TGTGCCAGCAGGGGACAGGCCTACGAGCAGTACTTC. The chain is built from TRBV28 and TRBJ2-7; 8 bases line up with TRBD1. CDR1 is MDHEN, CDR2 SYDVKM, per germline. This CDR3 spans 12 amino acids. V trimming: 6 bases; J trimming: 2 bases; junction bases outside the gene matches: 0.

The table lists this clone with a count of one. A far more abundant clone sits one base away, making this likely a read error. J is TRBJ1-1 and V is TRBV28, with 7 bases matching TRBD1. Germline lookup yields CDR1 MDHEN and CDR2 SYDVKM. This CDR3 contains 14 residues. The chain's CDR3 is CVSSFNDRATEAFF. The CDR3 DNA sequence: TGTGTCAGCAGTTTTAATGACAGGGCGACTGAAGCTTTCTTT.

The J gene is TRBJ1-4, the V gene TRBV5-1; TRBD1 is a possible D gene (5 bases). Germline loops: CDR1 SGHRS, CDR2 YFSETQ. The CDR3 consists of 14 residues. V dropped 4 bases and J dropped 13 bases, with 20 bases sitting between them. The CDR3 loop is CASSRGRDLSGLFF. The DNA of the CDR3 is TGCGCCAGCAGCAGAGGCCGGGACCTAAGCGGACTGTTTTTT.

This sequence joins TRBV6-6 and TRBJ2-3; 10 positions agree with TRBD2. Germline-derived CDR1 and CDR2 are MNHNY and SVGAGI (reference sequence). V gave up 6 bases and J gave up 4 bases; unmatched junction bases: 7. The CDR3 length is 15 residues. CDR3 sequence (DNA): TGTGCCAGCAGCACTCCTAGCGGGAGAGCAGATACGCAGTATTTT. This sequence encodes CASSTPSGRADTQYF.

This clone was picked up a small number of times. The V call is TRBV5-1, the J call TRBJ1-4; 7 bases are a match to TRBD1. With V trimmed by 4 bases and J by 7 bases, 7 bases remained unmatched. Germline V CDR1 and CDR2: SGHRS, YFSETQ. The CDR3 totals 14 residues. The CDR3 coding sequence is TGCGCCAGCAGCCCAACAGGGGTTGCTGAAAAACTGTTTTTT. Protein: CASSPTGVAEKLFF.

This chain links TRBV27 with TRBJ1-2; 9 nucleotides align to TRBD1. V lost 4 bases to trimming and J lost 8 bases; unmatched junction nucleotides: 11. The CDR3 loop spans 15 amino acids. Germline lookup yields CDR1 MNHEY and CDR2 SMNVEV (reference sequence). In nucleotides, the CDR3 is TGTGCCAGCAGTTCGACAGGGGGGCGATTAGGGGGCTACACCTTC. Translated, it gives CASSSTGGRLGGYTF.

As for this clone: The junction departs from the called germline gene at one end, perhaps through a read error. The V call is TRBV28, the J call TRBJ2-7; possible D gene TRBD1, 5 bases. The CDR3 runs to 12 residues. The germline V gene encodes CDR1 MDHEN and CDR2 SYDVKM. CDR3 DNA: TGTGCCAGCAGTTTGACAGTCTACGGGCAGTACTTC. This encodes CASSLTVYGQYF.

Points on this clone: The same CDR3 is also encoded by other DNA sequences in this sample. CDR3 sequence reads: CASSPTGELFF. The DNA of the CDR3 is TGTGCCAGCTCACCAACCGGGGAGCTGTTTTTT. The chain is built from TRBV18 and TRBJ2-2; D not resolved. Germline values: CDR1 KGHSH, CDR2 LQKENI. The ends were cut back, 2 bases at V and 5 bases at J, with 0 bases in the middle. This CDR3 contains 11 residues.

The chain employs TRBV6-1 and TRBJ2-1; D unresolved. Per the germline V gene, CDR1 is MNHNS and CDR2 is SASEGT. This CDR3 spans 14 amino acids. The germline V and J ends were trimmed by 0 bases and 5 bases, with 8 bases remaining between them. In DNA form, the CDR3 reads TGTGCCAGCAGTGAAGCGACCCCGAACAATGAGCAGTTCTTC. It specifies CASSEATPNNEQFF.

A remark on this clone: The same CDR3 can be traced to other DNA sequences in this sample. The CDR3 DNA follows: TGTGCCAGCAGTGAAGGGGAGTCCTCTGGAAACACCATATATTTT. It specifies CASSEGESSGNTIYF. This rearrangement joins TRBV2 to TRBJ1-3, with D hard to call. There are 15 residues in the CDR3. Trimming removed 1 base at V and 0 bases at J, with 7 bases between. The germline CDR1 and CDR2 sequences are SNHLY and FYNNEI. The full variable domain, completed using reference TRBV2 and TRBJ1-3, is EPEVTQTPSHQVTQMGQEVILRCVPISNHLYFYWYRQILGQKVEFLVSFYNNEISEKSEIFDDQFSVERPDGSNFTLKIRSTKLEDSAMYFCASSEGESSGNTIYFGEGSWLTVV.

This clone was observed at least ten times. This chain links TRBV7-9 with TRBJ1-5; the D is unclear. Looked up from germline, CDR1 is SEHNR and CDR2 is FQNEAQ (reference sequence). Trimming cost V 8 bases and J 5 bases, with 10 bases left between them. The CDR3 loop spans 12 amino acids. The CDR3: CASGPEDQPQHF. The CDR3 DNA is TGTGCCAGCGGCCCTGAAGATCAGCCCCAGCATTTT. Based on the CDR3 plus reference TRBV7-9 and TRBJ1-5, the full variable domain is DTGVSQNPRHKITKRGQNVTFRCDPISEHNRLYWYRQTLGQGPEFLTYFQNEAQLEKSRLLSDRFSAERPKGSFSTLEIQRTEQGDSAMYLCASGPEDQPQHFGDGTRLSIL.

The chain has TRBV5-1 and TRBJ2-5; D might be TRBD1 (6 bases). Germline loops: CDR1 SGHRS, CDR2 YFSETQ. This CDR3 contains 13 residues. V dropped 3 bases and J dropped 1 base, with 7 bases sitting between them. The CDR3 nucleotides are TGCGCCAGCAGCTCAGGGGTCCAAGAGACCCAGTACTTC. This gives the protein CASSSGVQETQYF.

A note on this clone: The sample carries other DNA sequences with the same CDR3. The chain combines TRBV11-2 with TRBJ1-1; D gene uncertain. Germline V gene lookup returns CDR1 SGHAT and CDR2 FQNNGV. Trimming removed 1 base at V and 2 bases at J, with 5 bases between. The CDR3 has 13 amino acids. Written as DNA, the CDR3 is TGTGCCAGCAGCTTAGGCCTCAACACTGAAGCTTTCTTT. Translation gives CASSLGLNTEAFF. Variable domain in full (rest from reference TRBV11-2 and TRBJ1-1): EAGVAQSPRYKIIEKRQSVAFWCNPISGHATLYWYQQILGQGPKLLIQFQNNGVVDDSQLPKDRFSAERLKGVDSTLKIQPAKLEDSAVYLCASSLGLNTEAFFGQGTRLTVV.

This clone was recorded only once. The same CDR3 arises from other DNA sequences in this sample as well. The CDR3 coding sequence is TGCGCCAGCAGCCAAGGACTAGCGGGTGCCTACGAGCAGTACTTC. Protein product: CASSQGLAGAYEQYF. The chain is built from TRBV4-3 and TRBJ2-7; 10 bases are shared with TRBD2. The germline V gene has CDR1 LGHNA and CDR2 YSLEER. V shed 1 base and J 2 bases; nucleotides not matched to a gene: 2. The CDR3 loop spans 15 amino acids.